This record looks at one TCR beta chain sequence and its context. CDR3 length equals 15 residues. CDR1 and CDR2 from the germline V gene are SGHRS and YFSETQ. The V segment lost 3 bases and the J segment 3 bases; nucleotides outside the gene matches: 6. The data were taken from a study of blood T cell repertoires in COVID-19. As for the study in general: Researchers got acute and convalescent COVID-19 samples from the United States, Italy and Spain. T cells, B-cell-depleted T cells, or PBMCs provided the cDNA or gDNA that served as material.

TCRdb's table, derived via immunoSEQ multiplex PCR, lists solely in-frame clones and lacks some. The sample contains approximately 120,000 clones, approximately 84% of which appear only once. The TCR sequence derives from a human donor in a cohort sampled during active COVID-19. J is TRBJ2-7 and V is TRBV5-1, with 10 bases lining up with TRBD1. The sample comprised peripheral blood. The CDR3 protein is CASSYAGTGDYEQYF. The CDR3 region has the DNA TGCGCCAGCAGCTACGCCGGGACAGGGGACTACGAGCAGTACTTC.